This TCR beta chain was sequenced for a study of T cells in narcolepsy. On this clone itself: The antigen is not known.

The study's findings and limits: Comparing one patient's CSF and blood CD4+ clonotypes highlighted HCRT- and TRIB2-specific autoreactive clonotypes.

Produced via immunoSEQ multiplex PCR; TCRdb's table is partial and in-frame only. The top ten clones hold 1.3% of a sample with about 33,000 clones, under 85% of them seen once. The CDR3 totals 13 residues. V lost 6 bases and J lost 4, with 9 bases in between. Germline loops: CDR1 MDHEN, CDR2 SYDVKM. The material sequenced was CD45RA- memory CD4+ T cells from PBMCs. This TCR was sampled from a human donor with narcolepsy. The chain recombines TRBV28 with TRBJ2-2; D is unclear. The CDR3 bases are TGTGCCAGCAGAAACCGAGGCACCGGGGAGCTGTTTTTT. Translated: CASRNRGTGELFF.